These 19 T cell receptor beta chains share one sample of origin, sequenced in a study of blood T cell repertoires in COVID-19. The method was immunoSEQ multiplex PCR; TCRdb's version includes in-frame clones alone and lacks a portion of them. This repertoire shows 75,000 to 100,000 clones, 87% found once; its top ten account for approximately 15%. Sequencing was carried out using peripheral blood. These receptors all stem from a human donor in a cohort sampled during active COVID-19.

The rearrangement joins TRBV10-3 to TRBJ1-5; 7 bases agree with TRBD1. V lost 2 bases, J lost 7 bases, and 5 bases stayed unmatched. CDR1 is ENHRY, CDR2 SYGVKD, per germline. CDR3 length: 14 amino acids. The DNA for the CDR3 is TGTGCCATCAGTGAGAGGGGGCAGGAACAGCCCCAGCATTTT. This gives the protein CAISERGQEQPQHF.

J is TRBJ2-3 and V is TRBV7-9, with 8 nucleotides matching TRBD2. J gave up 4 bases and V 4 bases, and 7 bases lay outside the gene matches. Per the germline V gene, CDR1 is SEHNR and CDR2 is FQNEAQ (reference sequence). This CDR3 has 15 amino acids. The CDR3, as DNA: TGTGCCAGCAGCTCTGGACTAGCTGGCGCAGATACGCAGTATTTT. It is translated as CASSSGLAGADTQYF.

The gene calls are TRBV24-1 and TRBJ2-1, with TRBD1 identical over 12 bases. Trimming took 4 bases from V and 8 from J; bases not matched to a gene: 5. CDR3 length: 15 residues. Germline values: CDR1 KGHDR, CDR2 SFDVKD. The CDR3 is CATSEEGQGADEQFF. CDR3 bases: TGTGCCACCAGTGAAGAGGGACAGGGGGCTGATGAGCAGTTCTTC.

This chain connects TRBV5-4 to TRBJ2-6; D gene ambiguous. Trimming took 4 bases from V and 0 from J, leaving 20 bases between them. The CDR3 contains 19 residues. The V gene's germline CDR1 is SGHNT and CDR2 YYREEE (reference sequence). In DNA form, the CDR3 reads TGTGCCAGCAGCCAACGAGTTCCCCGTCCTTCCTCTGGGGCCAACGTCCTGACTTTC. This gives the protein CASSQRVPRPSSGANVLTF.

This chain connects TRBV14 to TRBJ1-3, with TRBD1 identical over 10 bases. J lost 8 bases, V lost 4 bases, and 5 bases had no gene match. The CDR3 spans 14 residues. Germline V lookup: CDR1 SGHDN, CDR2 FVKESK. The CDR3 spells CASSPIGTGDTIYF. The CDR3 DNA reads TGTGCCAGCAGCCCGATTGGGACAGGGGACACCATATATTTT. The full variable domain, with the rest looked up from reference TRBV14 and TRBJ1-3, is EAGVTQFPSHSVIEKGQTVTLRCDPISGHDNLYWYRRVMGKEIKFLLHFVKESKQDESGMPNNRFLAERTGGTYSTLKVQPAELEDSGVYFCASSPIGTGDTIYFGEGSWLTVV.

A word on this clone: This sample also contains other DNA sequences that code for the same CDR3. The rearrangement uses TRBV7-2 and TRBJ2-2; TRBD2 agrees at 12 bases. Trimming took 2 bases from V and 7 from J; bases not matched to a gene: 8. CDR1 and CDR2 (germline): SGHTA, FQGNSA. The CDR3 totals 17 residues. The chain's CDR3 is CASSLNILAGGGGELFF. The CDR3 DNA follows: TGTGCCAGCAGCTTAAACATCCTAGCGGGAGGGGGCGGGGAGCTGTTTTTT. The full variable domain, rest sourced from reference TRBV7-2 and TRBJ2-2, is GAGVSQSPSNKVTEKGKDVELRCDPISGHTALYWYRQSLGQGLEFLIYFQGNSAPDKSGLPSDRFSAERTGGSVSTLTIQRTQQEDSAVYLCASSLNILAGGGGELFFGEGSRLTVL.

The genes are TRBV28 and TRBJ2-5; D perhaps matches TRBD2 (5 bases). V lost 5 bases and J lost 7, with 20 bases in between. There are 15 residues in the CDR3. Germline V gene data show CDR1 as MDHEN and CDR2 as SYDVKM. The CDR3 sequence: CASSPPLAGGGTQYF. CDR3 bases: TGTGCCAGCAGTCCCCCTTTGGCGGGTGGAGGGACCCAGTACTTC.

V is TRBV7-2 and J is TRBJ1-6; TRBD1 matches 9 bases. Trimming at V came to 8 bases and at J to 7 bases, leaving 6 bases not matched to a gene. The germline gives CDR1 SGHTA, CDR2 FQGNSA. CDR3 length: 14 residues. The chain's CDR3 is CASRGTGYNSPLHF. In nucleotides, the CDR3 is TGTGCCAGCCGAGGGACAGGGTACAATTCACCCCTCCACTTT.

This chain joins TRBV28 and TRBJ1-2, with TRBD1 matching 9 bases. The J segment lost 1 base and the V segment lost 7 bases, leaving 7 bases of the junction unmatched. The CDR3 length is 15 residues. In germline, CDR1 is MDHEN, CDR2 SYDVKM. CDR3 sequence reads: CASTGQGGGNYGYTF. Here the CDR3 DNA reads TGTGCCAGCACGGGACAGGGCGGGGGTAACTATGGCTACACCTTC.

This chain connects TRBV27 to TRBJ2-1, with D uncertain. CDR3 length: 13 residues. V was pared by 2 bases and J by 2 bases, with 4 bases between. Per germline, CDR1 MNHEY and CDR2 SMNVEV (reference sequence). CDR3 sequence: CASSLAAYNEQFF. CDR3 coding DNA: TGTGCCAGCAGTTTAGCGGCCTACAATGAGCAGTTCTTC.

The chain uses TRBV6-6 and TRBJ1-2, with D maybe TRBD1 (6 bases). CDR3 length: 14 amino acids. Trimming shortened V by 4 bases and J by 6 bases, and 15 bases separated the two germline ends. Germline V gives CDR1 MNHNY, CDR2 SVGAGI (reference sequence). The CDR3, as DNA: TGTGCCAGCAGTTTCGAGACAGGTGATGATGGCTACACCTTC. This sequence encodes CASSFETGDDGYTF.

CDR3 protein: CAIMARGSTEAFF. The CDR3 coding sequence is TGTGCCATCATGGCGAGGGGGAGCACTGAAGCTTTCTTT. The chain joins TRBV10-3 to TRBJ1-1, with TRBD1 as a possible D gene (6 bases). The CDR3 is 13 amino acids. Germline loops: CDR1 ENHRY, CDR2 SYGVKD. Trimming shortened V by 7 bases and J by 4 bases, and 13 bases separated the two germline ends.

The chain recombines TRBV30 with TRBJ1-6; D not certain. V was cut by 3 bases and J by 10 bases, with 13 bases left in between. Germline lookup yields CDR1 GTSNPN and CDR2 SVGIG (reference sequence). The CDR3 has 13 amino acids. The DNA for the CDR3 is TGTGCCTGGAGAGGAGGGCCGGGATCACCCCTCCACTTT. Its protein product is CAWRGGPGSPLHF.

V is TRBV28 and J is TRBJ2-3, with D unresolved. The length of the CDR3 is 15 residues. V gave up 2 bases and J gave up 2 bases, with 11 bases separating them. The V gene's germline CDR1 is MDHEN and CDR2 SYDVKM. CDR3 protein: CASSLEPRYTDTQYF. In DNA, the CDR3 is TGTGCCAGCAGTTTAGAGCCCCGCTACACAGATACGCAGTATTTT.

The chain recombines TRBV6-6 with TRBJ2-1; D might be TRBD1 (6 bases). Trimming shortened V by 5 bases and J by 9 bases, and 14 bases separated the two germline ends. CDR3 length: 13 residues. The germline CDR1 and CDR2 sequences are MNHNY and SVGAGI (reference sequence). CDR3 nucleotides: TGTGCCAGCAGTACCCCAGGGGTGGTTGAGCAGTTCTTC. This gives the protein CASSTPGVVEQFF.

The rearrangement joins TRBV19 to TRBJ2-2; maybe TRBD1 (5 bases). V lost 5 bases and J lost 0, with 13 bases in between. Germline CDR1 and CDR2: LNHDA and SQIVND (reference sequence). The length of the CDR3 is 16 residues. CDR3 in amino acids: CASSVEWGANTGELFF. In DNA, the CDR3 is TGTGCCAGTAGTGTCGAGTGGGGCGCGAACACCGGGGAGCTGTTTTTT. The entire variable domain, with the rest obtained from reference TRBV19 and TRBJ2-2, is as follows: DGGITQSPKYLFRKEGQNVTLSCEQNLNHDAMYWYRQDPGQGLRLIYYSQIVNDFQKGDIAEGYSVSREKKESFPLTVTSAQKNPTAFYLCASSVEWGANTGELFFGEGSRLTVL.

V gene TRBV19 combines with J gene TRBJ1-2; 10 bases fit TRBD1. V lost 3 bases, J lost 7 bases, and 2 bases stayed unmatched. Germline assignment: CDR1 LNHDA and CDR2 SQIVND (reference sequence). The CDR3 contains 13 residues. DNA of the CDR3: TGTGCCAGTAGTATCCGACAGGGGGCTGGCTACACCTTC. This sequence encodes CASSIRQGAGYTF.

This clone was counted once. This chain links TRBV7-9 with TRBJ2-1; TRBD1 matches at 7 bases. V lost 9 bases to trimming and J lost 2 bases; unmatched junction nucleotides: 7. The CDR3 is 14 residues long. The germline V gene has CDR1 SEHNR and CDR2 FQNEAQ (reference sequence). The CDR3, as DNA: TGTGCCAGTACCCGGGACAGTCCCTACAATGAGCAGTTCTTC. It codes for CASTRDSPYNEQFF.

The V call is TRBV3-1 (or the pseudogene TRBV3-2), the J call TRBJ2-1; TRBD2 aligns across 11 bases. V trimming: 4 bases; J trimming: 1 base; junction bases outside the gene matches: 3. The CDR3 totals 16 residues. Germline CDR1 is LGHDT and CDR2 is YNNKEL (reference sequence). CDR3 nucleotide sequence: TGTGCCAGCAGCCCCACTAGCGGGGGATCCTACAATGAGCAGTTCTTC. Its translation is CASSPTSGGSYNEQFF.